This T cell receptor (beta chain) was retrieved from a study of cytomegalovirus exposure and HLA in healthy donors. Study outcomes and limitations: Later on, an analysis showed TCR association rates differing by HLA locus, with DRB1 the most and HLA-C the fewest.

Trimming took 6 bases from V and 5 from J; bases not matched to a gene: 14. Germline V lookup: CDR1 SNHLY, CDR2 FYNNEI. This CDR3 is built from 16 residues. A single count supports this clone. What it binds is not known. Primers: 60 Vbeta forward and 13 Jbeta reverse. Method: immunoSEQ multiplex PCR; TCRdb's copy keeps in-frame clones and lacks some. Here the sample spans 100,000 to 120,000 clones, 65% to 85% being singletons. The receptor was isolated from a woman under 30 in good health and CMV-seronegative. The sequenced material came from PBMCs. The V call is TRBV2, the J call TRBJ2-5, with 8 bases lining up with TRBD1. This CDR3 reads CASRGVGQGAHETQYF. The CDR3 nucleotides are TGTGCCAGCAGGGGGGTGGGTCAGGGGGCTCACGAGACCCAGTACTTC.